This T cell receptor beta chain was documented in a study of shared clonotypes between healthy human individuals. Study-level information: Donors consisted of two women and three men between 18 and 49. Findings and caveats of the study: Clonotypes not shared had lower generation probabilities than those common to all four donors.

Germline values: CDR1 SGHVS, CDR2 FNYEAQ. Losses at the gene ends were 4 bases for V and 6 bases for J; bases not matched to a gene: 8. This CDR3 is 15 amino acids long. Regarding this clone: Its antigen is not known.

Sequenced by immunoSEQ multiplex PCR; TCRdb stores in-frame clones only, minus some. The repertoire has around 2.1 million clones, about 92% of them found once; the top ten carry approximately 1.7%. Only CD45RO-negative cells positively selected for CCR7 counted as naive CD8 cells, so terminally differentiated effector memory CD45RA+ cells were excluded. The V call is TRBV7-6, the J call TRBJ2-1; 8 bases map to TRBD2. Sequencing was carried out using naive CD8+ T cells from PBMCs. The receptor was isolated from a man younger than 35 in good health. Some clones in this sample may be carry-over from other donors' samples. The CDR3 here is CASSSGLGGSNEQFF. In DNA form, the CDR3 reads TGTGCCAGCAGCTCGGGACTAGGAGGGAGCAATGAGCAGTTCTTC.